The 17 T cell receptor beta chains below were found in one sample sequenced in a study of Graves' ophthalmopathy and Graves' hyperthyroidism. RNA transcripts yielded amplified TCR beta CDR3 regions. HTBI primers primed a first-round RT-PCR, and a second-round multiplex PCR followed. TCRdb fed the multiplex PCR reads into MiXCR, producing one record per CDR3 protein. The data contain 1 million to 1.3 million distinct CDR3 sequences, 35% to 40% of them singletons. The sample was peripheral blood or thyroid tissue (not recorded which). The receptor source for this set is an adult man with Graves' hyperthyroidism.

This clonotype was recorded many times. The chain uses TRBV7-8 and TRBJ1-2, with TRBD1 as a possible D gene (6 bases). With 2 bases removed from V and 3 bases from J, the gap between germline ends came to 13 bases. The CDR3 runs 15 residues. Germline V lookup: CDR1 SGHVS, CDR2 FQNEAQ. CDR3 amino acids: CASSLRQVEHYGYTF. CDR3 nucleotides: TGTGCCAGCAGCTTAAGACAGGTTGAACACTATGGCTACACCTTC. The whole variable domain, filled in from reference TRBV7-8 and TRBJ1-2, reads GAGVSQSPRYKVAKRGQDVALRCDPISGHVSLFWYQQALGQGPEFLTYFQNEAQLDKSGLPSDRFFAERPEGSVSTLKIQRTQQEDSAVYLCASSLRQVEHYGYTFGSGTRLTVV.

This clonotype showed up just a few times. The J gene is TRBJ2-7, the V gene TRBV4-1; no reliable D call. The CDR3 is 15 residues long. The V gene lost 1 base and the J gene lost 2 bases, with 12 bases spanning the gap. Germline loops: CDR1 MGHRA, CDR2 YSYEKL. The CDR3 coding sequence is TGCGCCAGCAGCCAAGTTGGCTTCAGAGCCTACGAGCAGTACTTC. Its translation: CASSQVGFRAYEQYF.

There are many counts of this clonotype. CDR3 amino acids: CSVAGASTEAFF. CDR3 nucleotide sequence: TGCAGCGTTGCAGGGGCAAGCACTGAAGCTTTCTTT. The chain joins TRBV29-1 to TRBJ1-1; a possible D gene is TRBD1 (6 bases). The V and J ends lost 4 bases and 4 bases respectively, with 10 bases between them. CDR1 is SQVTM and CDR2 is ANQGSEA in the germline V gene. This CDR3 has 12 amino acids.

The V call is TRBV11-2, the J call TRBJ1-3, with D possibly being TRBD1 (6 bases). The germline V and J ends were trimmed by 4 bases and 9 bases, with 25 bases remaining between them. This CDR3 has 17 amino acids. The germline CDR1 and CDR2 sequences are SGHAT and FQNNGV. Here the CDR3 reads CASSSLYRQGSSRTIYF. The CDR3 coding sequence is TGTGCCAGCAGCTCACTTTATCGTCAGGGGTCCTCCCGCACCATATATTTT.

Comment on this clonotype: The junction does not match germline at one end; this may be a read error. The J gene is TRBJ2-2, the V gene TRBV10-3; D remains ambiguous. Germline V gene data show CDR1 as ENHRY and CDR2 as SYGVKD. This CDR3 region has 14 residues. The CDR3 loop reads CASSPLRVGGELFF. As DNA, the CDR3 is TGTGCCAGCAGTCCCCTTAGGGTTGGCGGGGAGCTGTTTTTT.

The chain couples TRBV12-3 or TRBV12-4 to TRBJ2-5; D is ambiguous. CDR3 length: 14 residues. Between the trimmed V and J ends, which lost 6 bases and 0 bases, there was a span of 11 bases. This chain's CDR3 is CASSNPRDQETQYF. The CDR3 nucleotides read TGTGCCAGCAGCAATCCCAGAGACCAAGAGACCCAGTACTTC.

This clonotype occurred a few times. The junction departs from germline at one end; a sequencing error may be responsible. The chain carries TRBV13 and TRBJ1-4, with no clear D. Germline V CDR1 and CDR2: PRHDT, FYEKMQ (reference sequence). The CDR3 is 16 residues long. The CDR3 reads CASSQDVASTNEKLFF. The DNA of the CDR3 is TGCGCCAGCAGCCAAGACGTCGCGTCAACTAATGAAAAACTGTTTTTT.

In DNA, the CDR3 is TGTGCCAGCACCCAGGCCGGGACAGGGGGAGAGACCCAGTACTTC. This gives the protein CASTQAGTGGETQYF. The V gene is TRBV6-1, the J gene TRBJ2-5; TRBD1 agrees at 11 bases. The V gene end was trimmed by 7 bases and the J gene end by 4 bases; junction bases not matched to a gene: 8. This CDR3 contains 15 residues. Per germline, CDR1 MNHNS and CDR2 SASEGT.

This clonotype was observed a few times. The gene calls are TRBV4-1 and TRBJ2-6; D is ambiguous. The CDR3 contains 20 residues. V was pared by 0 bases and J by 0 bases, with 18 bases between. Germline V lookup: CDR1 MGHRA, CDR2 YSYEKL. For the CDR3, the DNA is TGCGCCAGCAGCCAAGATGGGCCGTACGCAGAGAACTCTGGGGCCAACGTCCTGACTTTC. As protein: CASSQDGPYAENSGANVLTF.

V is TRBV28 and J is TRBJ2-5, with TRBD2 identical over 9 bases. Trimming cost V 6 bases and J 11 bases; bases outside gene matches: 13. This CDR3 region has 14 residues. Germline V lookup: CDR1 MDHEN, CDR2 SYDVKM. This CDR3 is CASRTVAGEGEQYF. The DNA for the CDR3 is TGTGCCAGCAGGACTGTAGCGGGAGAGGGTGAGCAGTACTTC.

A few counts support this clonotype. The gene calls are TRBV20-1 and TRBJ2-5; the D gene is possibly TRBD1 (5 bases). CDR1 DFQATT and CDR2 SNEGSKA come from the germline V gene (reference sequence). The germline V and J ends were trimmed by 3 bases and 5 bases, with 31 bases remaining between them. The CDR3 sequence is 19 residues long. For the CDR3, the DNA is TGCAGTGCTAGTACCCCCAGAGTAGACAGCCATGGGATCCATGAGACCCAGTACTTC. Translation gives CSASTPRVDSHGIHETQYF.

Concerning this clonotype: A clone one base away is much larger, so this may be a read error. This chain uses TRBV5-1 with TRBJ2-7; 9 bases fit TRBD1. The CDR3 contains 16 residues. The germline CDR1 and CDR2 sequences are SGHRS and YFSETQ. CDR3 nucleotides: TGCGCCAGCGGCTTGTTGGGACAGGGCCTCTCCTACGAGCAGTACTTC. Amino acid sequence: CASGLLGQGLSYEQYF. The variable domain in full, completed from reference TRBV5-1 and TRBJ2-7, reads KAGVTQTPRYLIKTRGQQVTLSCSPISGHRSVSWYQQTPGQGLQFLFEYFSETQRNKGNFPGRFSGRQFSNSRSEMNVSTLELGDSALYLCASGLLGQGLSYEQYFGPGTRLTVT.

The chain uses TRBV5-4 and TRBJ2-7, with a weak D call TRBD1 (5 bases). Trimming left V 7 bases short and J 6 bases short, with 17 bases between. The length of the CDR3 is 13 residues. Per germline, CDR1 SGHNT and CDR2 YYREEE (reference sequence). The CDR3 region has the DNA TGTGCCAGCGGCTGGCAGGGTTTTCCCGAGCAGTACTTC. Its translation: CASGWQGFPEQYF.

This clonotype showed up many times. This chain joins TRBV29-1 and TRBJ1-1, with D possibly being TRBD1 (5 bases). The germline V gene has CDR1 SQVTM and CDR2 ANQGSEA. Trimming took 8 bases from V and 5 from J, leaving 15 bases between them. The CDR3 extends over 12 amino acids. The chain's CDR3 is CSLTPGGTEAFF. As DNA, the CDR3 is TGCAGCCTCACTCCGGGGGGGACTGAAGCTTTCTTT.

This clonotype was counted many times. The chain combines TRBV6-5 with TRBJ2-5; TRBD1 aligns across 8 bases. Per germline, CDR1 MNHEY and CDR2 SVGAGI. There are 14 residues in the CDR3. V shed 5 bases, J shed 1 base, and the junction held 3 bases outside the gene matches. For the CDR3, the DNA is TGTGCCAGCAGTCAGGACAGGGCCCAAGAGACCCAGTACTTC. Translation: CASSQDRAQETQYF.

The chain uses TRBV4-3 and TRBJ1-2; D not certain. Between the trimmed V and J ends, which lost 0 bases and 2 bases, there was a span of 13 bases. The CDR3 has 16 residues. Germline V lookup: CDR1 LGHNA, CDR2 YSLEER. CDR3 nucleotides: TGCGCCAGCAGCCAAGACTATGACAAATGGAACTATGGCTACACCTTC. Its translation is CASSQDYDKWNYGYTF.

This clonotype was seen repeatedly, ten times or more. The chain is built from TRBV7-9 and TRBJ1-6; 8 bases are a match to TRBD1. The CDR3 is 15 residues long. Unmatched junction bases numbered 12, after V lost 5 bases and J lost 12 bases. Germline-derived CDR1 and CDR2 are SEHNR and FQNEAQ (reference sequence). The chain's CDR3 is CASSTGTGRYLPLHF. The CDR3, as DNA: TGTGCCAGCAGCACCGGGACAGGCCGCTACTTACCCCTCCACTTT.